This passage covers 4 T cell receptor beta chains from one sample sequenced in a study of cytomegalovirus exposure and HLA in healthy donors. PCR primers comprised 60 Vbeta and 13 Jbeta primers. Profiled with immunoSEQ multiplex PCR; TCRdb holds only in-frame clones, not every one. Of roughly 220,000 clones listed, around 86% were seen once; the top ten hold about 2.6%. The sequenced material came from PBMCs. The receptor set was obtained from a woman aged 40 to 55 in good health and CMV-seronegative.

The rearrangement links TRBV6-5 to TRBJ2-5; 11 nucleotides line up with TRBD1. The DNA end is more similar to TRBJ2-7, so the J call may be wrong. The CDR3 consists of 16 residues. Per germline, CDR1 MNHEY and CDR2 SVGAGI. In nucleotides, the CDR3 is TGTGCCAGCAGTTACTCGGGACAGGGGGACTCCTACGAGCAGTACTTC. Its protein product is CASSYSGQGDSYEQYF.

This clone is a singleton in its sample. The gene calls are TRBV7-9 and TRBJ1-2, with 7 bases identical to TRBD1. With V trimmed by 1 base and J by 4 bases, 9 bases remained unmatched. The CDR3 is 16 amino acids. Germline V gives CDR1 SEHNR, CDR2 FQNEAQ (reference sequence). The CDR3 sequence is CASSLGGTDDAYGYTF. Here the CDR3 DNA reads TGTGCCAGCAGCTTAGGAGGGACAGATGACGCCTATGGCTACACCTTC. Looking up the rest from reference TRBV7-9 and TRBJ1-2 gives the full variable domain: DTGVSQNPRHKITKRGQNVTFRCDPISEHNRLYWYRQTLGQGPEFLTYFQNEAQLEKSRLLSDRFSAERPKGSFSTLEIQRTEQGDSAMYLCASSLGGTDDAYGYTFGSGTRLTVV.

The gene calls are TRBV19 and TRBJ2-1; D uncertain. V gave up 7 bases and J gave up 0 bases, with 10 bases separating them. Germline lookup yields CDR1 LNHDA and CDR2 SQIVND (reference sequence). This CDR3 spans 14 amino acids. CDR3 residues: CASTDQASYNEQFF. Here the CDR3 DNA reads TGTGCCAGTACTGACCAGGCCTCCTACAATGAGCAGTTCTTC.

The chain couples TRBV2 to TRBJ2-7; D is unclear. CDR3 length: 14 residues. The V end lost 4 bases, the J end lost 0 bases, and 10 bases lay between the germline ends. Germline assignment: CDR1 SNHLY and CDR2 FYNNEI. The DNA for the CDR3 is TGTGCCAGCAGTGTACAGTCTTCCTCCTACGAGCAGTACTTC. It encodes CASSVQSSSYEQYF. The variable domain in full, with the rest retrieved from reference TRBV2 and TRBJ2-7, is EPEVTQTPSHQVTQMGQEVILRCVPISNHLYFYWYRQILGQKVEFLVSFYNNEISEKSEIFDDQFSVERPDGSNFTLKIRSTKLEDSAMYFCASSVQSSSYEQYFGPGTRLTVT.